This T cell receptor beta chain was sequenced for a study of T-cell reconstitution after alpha-beta-depleted transplantation in children. Germline assignment: CDR1 MNHEY and CDR2 SMNVEV (reference sequence). V dropped 5 bases and J dropped 4 bases, with 13 bases sitting between them. The CDR3 spans 14 residues. General study findings and limits: Several hundred expanded graft clones reportedly gave rise to the alpha-beta T cells present about two months after transplant.

This clonotype has at least ten counts. Its target is unknown. Preparation of the TCRbeta library used unique molecular identifiers. A single record per CDR3 protein comes from TCRdb applying MiXCR to the PCR reads. The sample contains 200,000 to 250,000 distinct CDR3 sequences, approximately 11% of which appear only once. This sequence was found in a child younger than two with acute myeloid leukemia, due to receive a stem cell transplant. The V gene is TRBV27, the J gene TRBJ2-3; D might be TRBD2 (6 bases). The specimen was PBMCs, collected before TCRalphabeta/CD19-depleted stem cell transplant. CDR3 DNA: TGTGCCAGCAGTAGCCGGAGGGCTGCAGATACGCAGTATTTT. It specifies CASSSRRAADTQYF.